What follows is one TCR beta chain and its context. Its specificity is unknown. Coverage ceases 3 residues before the CDR3 finishes, and the germline J gene fills in the end. The germline CDR1 and CDR2 sequences are SGHVS and FQNEAQ. Trimming at V came to 5 bases and at J to 0 bases, leaving 4 bases not matched to a gene. The CDR3 extends over 14 amino acids. This specimen comes from a study of T cell clonality in common variable immunodeficiency. The repertoire was sequenced with immunoSEQ multiplex PCR; TCRdb's copy has only in-frame clones and lacks some. In total the sample includes tens of thousands of clones, none of them seen once. Study outcomes and limitations: CVID subjects showed higher TCRbeta clonality than healthy controls. In common variable immunodeficiency, TCR beta chains reportedly carried fewer deletions and N-nucleotide insertions.

Sequenced sample: peripheral blood mononuclear cells. The chain recombines TRBV7-8 with TRBJ2-7, with 7 bases fitting TRBD2. The TCR comes from a person aged 18 to 70 in good health. CDR3 bases read: TGTGCCAGCAGCCCGGGGGGTAGCTCCTACGAG. The encoded protein is CASSPGGSSYE. The entire CDR3 is CASSPGGSSYEQYF.